The T cell receptor (beta chain) under discussion was sequenced for a study of siplizumab effects on memory and regulatory T cells. Study conclusions and caveats: Siplizumab, the agent tested, significantly reduced alloreactive sequences traceable to unstimulated CD4+ memory cells. Apparently more diverse than memory cells, naive T cells also seemed major alloresponse contributors.

The data were produced by immunoSEQ multiplex PCR, yet TCRdb's version contains in-frame clones alone and is incomplete. The sample lists 65,000 to 85,000 clones, 93% occurring once. With regard to this clone: What it recognizes is unknown.

The V and J ends lost 6 bases and 10 bases respectively, with 14 bases between them. CDR1 SGDLS and CDR2 YYNGEE come from the germline V gene. This CDR3 is built from 13 residues. Material: CD8+ T cells sorted from blood. The sequence was collected from a human donor in good health. This sequence joins TRBV9 and TRBJ1-6; D is undetermined. CDR3 DNA: TGTGCCAGCACCAAGACGAGTGGATCACCCCTCCACTTT. It encodes CASTKTSGSPLHF.